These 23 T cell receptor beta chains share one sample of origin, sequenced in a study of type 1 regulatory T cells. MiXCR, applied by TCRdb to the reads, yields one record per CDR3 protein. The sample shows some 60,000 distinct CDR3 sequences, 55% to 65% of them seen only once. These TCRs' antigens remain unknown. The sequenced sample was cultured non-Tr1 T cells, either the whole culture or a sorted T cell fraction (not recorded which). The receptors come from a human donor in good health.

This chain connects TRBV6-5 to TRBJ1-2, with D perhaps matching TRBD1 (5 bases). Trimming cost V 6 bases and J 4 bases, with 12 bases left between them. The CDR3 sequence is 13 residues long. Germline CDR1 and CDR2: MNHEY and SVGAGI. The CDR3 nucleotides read TGTGCCAGCAGCTCCGGACATCTCTATGGCTACACCTTC. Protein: CASSSGHLYGYTF.

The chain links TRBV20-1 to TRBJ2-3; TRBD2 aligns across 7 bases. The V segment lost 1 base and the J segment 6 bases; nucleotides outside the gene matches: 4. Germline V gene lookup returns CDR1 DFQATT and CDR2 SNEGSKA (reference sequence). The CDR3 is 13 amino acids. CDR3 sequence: CSARGRLADTQYF. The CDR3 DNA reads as TGCAGTGCTAGAGGCCGACTAGCTGATACGCAGTATTTT.

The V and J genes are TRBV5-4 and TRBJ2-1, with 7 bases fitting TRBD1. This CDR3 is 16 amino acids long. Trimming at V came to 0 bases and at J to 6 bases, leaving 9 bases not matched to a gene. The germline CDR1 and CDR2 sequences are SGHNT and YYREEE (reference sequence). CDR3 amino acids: CASSLDVDRRFNEQFF. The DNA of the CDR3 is TGTGCCAGCAGCTTGGATGTGGACAGGAGGTTCAATGAGCAGTTCTTC.

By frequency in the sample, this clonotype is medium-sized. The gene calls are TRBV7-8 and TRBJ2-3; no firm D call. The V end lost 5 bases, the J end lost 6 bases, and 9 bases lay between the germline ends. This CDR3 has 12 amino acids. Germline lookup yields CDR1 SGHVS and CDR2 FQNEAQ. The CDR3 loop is CASSRDQDTQYF. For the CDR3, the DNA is TGTGCCAGCAGCCGCGATCAGGATACGCAGTATTTT.

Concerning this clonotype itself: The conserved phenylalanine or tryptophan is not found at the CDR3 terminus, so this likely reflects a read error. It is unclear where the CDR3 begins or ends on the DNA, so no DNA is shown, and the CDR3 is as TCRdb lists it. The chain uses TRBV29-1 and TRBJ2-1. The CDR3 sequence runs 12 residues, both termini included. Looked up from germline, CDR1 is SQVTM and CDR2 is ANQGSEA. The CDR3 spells CSGRRSDKEQVC.

The CDR3 coding sequence is TGCAGTGCTAGAAAGACAGGGTCTGGAAACACCATATATTTT. Amino acids: CSARKTGSGNTIYF. The chain employs TRBV20-1 and TRBJ1-3; 7 positions match TRBD1. The germline V gene has CDR1 DFQATT and CDR2 SNEGSKA (reference sequence). The CDR3 length is 14 residues. The junction had 2 bases not matched to a gene; V was cut back by 2 bases and J by 1 base.

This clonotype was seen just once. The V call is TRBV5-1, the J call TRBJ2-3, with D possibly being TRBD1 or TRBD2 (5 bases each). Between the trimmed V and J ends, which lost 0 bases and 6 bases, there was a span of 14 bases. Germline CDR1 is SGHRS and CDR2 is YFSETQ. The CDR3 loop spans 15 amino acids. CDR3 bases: TGCGCCAGCAGCTTGGACGGGCGGTGGGGGGATACGCAGTATTTT. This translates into CASSLDGRWGDTQYF.

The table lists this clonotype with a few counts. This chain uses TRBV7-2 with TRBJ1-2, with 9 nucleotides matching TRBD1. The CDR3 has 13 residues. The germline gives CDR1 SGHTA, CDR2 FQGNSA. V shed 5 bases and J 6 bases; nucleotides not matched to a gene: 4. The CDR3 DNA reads TGTGCCAGCAGCGGTGACAGGGGGGATGGCTACACCTTC. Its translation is CASSGDRGDGYTF.

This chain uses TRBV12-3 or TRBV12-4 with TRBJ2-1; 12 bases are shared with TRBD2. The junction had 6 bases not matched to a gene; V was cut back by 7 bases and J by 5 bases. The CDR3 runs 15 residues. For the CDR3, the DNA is TGTGCCAGCACAAGGACTAGCGGGAAACACAATGAGCAGTTCTTC. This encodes CASTRTSGKHNEQFF.

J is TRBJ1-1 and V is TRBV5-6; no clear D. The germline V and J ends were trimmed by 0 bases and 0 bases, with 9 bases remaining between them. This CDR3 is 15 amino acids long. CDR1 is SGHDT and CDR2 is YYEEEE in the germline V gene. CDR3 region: CASSLGQILNTEAFF. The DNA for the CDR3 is TGTGCCAGCAGCTTGGGGCAGATATTGAACACTGAAGCTTTCTTT.

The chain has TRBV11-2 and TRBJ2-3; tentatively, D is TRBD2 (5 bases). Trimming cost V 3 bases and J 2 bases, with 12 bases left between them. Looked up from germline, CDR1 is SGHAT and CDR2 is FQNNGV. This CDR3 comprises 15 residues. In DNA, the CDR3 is TGTGCCAGCAGCTTGAGGGAAACCTTCACAGATACGCAGTATTTT. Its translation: CASSLRETFTDTQYF.

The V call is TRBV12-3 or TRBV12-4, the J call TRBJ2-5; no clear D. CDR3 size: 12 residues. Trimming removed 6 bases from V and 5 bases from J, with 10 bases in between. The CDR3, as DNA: TGTGCCAGCAGAGACGACGTGGAGACCCAGTACTTC. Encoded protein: CASRDDVETQYF.

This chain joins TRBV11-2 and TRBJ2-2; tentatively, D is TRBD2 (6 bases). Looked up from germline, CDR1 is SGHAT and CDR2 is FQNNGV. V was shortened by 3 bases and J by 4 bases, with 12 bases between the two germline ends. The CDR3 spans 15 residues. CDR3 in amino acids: CASSLGLSATGELFF. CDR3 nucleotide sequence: TGTGCCAGCAGCTTGGGACTTAGTGCCACCGGGGAGCTGTTTTTT.

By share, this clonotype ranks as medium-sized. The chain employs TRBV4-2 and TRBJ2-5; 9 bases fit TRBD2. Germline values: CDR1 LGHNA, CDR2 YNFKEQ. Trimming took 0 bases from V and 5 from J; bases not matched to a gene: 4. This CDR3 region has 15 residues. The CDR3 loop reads CASSQDSGSWETQYF. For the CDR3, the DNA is TGTGCCAGCAGCCAAGATAGCGGGAGTTGGGAGACCCAGTACTTC.

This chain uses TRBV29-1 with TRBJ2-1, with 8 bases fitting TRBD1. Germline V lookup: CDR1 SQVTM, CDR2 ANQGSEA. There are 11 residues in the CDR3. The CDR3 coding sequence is TGCTCAAAGACAGGGGTTGGCGAGCAGTTCTTC. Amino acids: CSKTGVGEQFF.

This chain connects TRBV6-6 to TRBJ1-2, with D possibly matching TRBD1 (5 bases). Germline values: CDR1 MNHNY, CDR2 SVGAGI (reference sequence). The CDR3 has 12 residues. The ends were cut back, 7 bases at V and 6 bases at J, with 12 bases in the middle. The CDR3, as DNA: TGTGCCAGCATTCAGGGAGGGAATGGCTACACCTTC. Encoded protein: CASIQGGNGYTF.

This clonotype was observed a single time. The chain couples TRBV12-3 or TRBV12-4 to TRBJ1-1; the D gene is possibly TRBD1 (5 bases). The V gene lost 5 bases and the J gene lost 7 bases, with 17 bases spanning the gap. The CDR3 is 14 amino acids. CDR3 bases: TGTGCCAGCAGTCTAGGGGACGCCTCACGTGAAGCTTTCTTT. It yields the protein CASSLGDASREAFF.

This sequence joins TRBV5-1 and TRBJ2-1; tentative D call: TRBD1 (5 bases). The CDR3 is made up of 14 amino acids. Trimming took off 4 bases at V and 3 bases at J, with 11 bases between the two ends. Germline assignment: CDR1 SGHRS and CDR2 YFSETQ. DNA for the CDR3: TGCGCCAGCAGCCCGGACACAGTCTACAATGAGCAGTTCTTC. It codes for CASSPDTVYNEQFF. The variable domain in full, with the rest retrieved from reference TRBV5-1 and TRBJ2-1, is KAGVTQTPRYLIKTRGQQVTLSCSPISGHRSVSWYQQTPGQGLQFLFEYFSETQRNKGNFPGRFSGRQFSNSRSEMNVSTLELGDSALYLCASSPDTVYNEQFFGPGTRLTVL.

Written as DNA, the CDR3 is TGCGCCAGCAGCCTTTCACTAGGGCAGCAGTACTTC. Translating it yields CASSLSLGQQYF. The chain employs TRBV5-1 and TRBJ2-7; TRBD2 is a possible D gene (5 bases). CDR1 is SGHRS and CDR2 is YFSETQ in the germline V gene. V dropped 4 bases and J dropped 8 bases, with 13 bases sitting between them. CDR3 length: 12 amino acids.

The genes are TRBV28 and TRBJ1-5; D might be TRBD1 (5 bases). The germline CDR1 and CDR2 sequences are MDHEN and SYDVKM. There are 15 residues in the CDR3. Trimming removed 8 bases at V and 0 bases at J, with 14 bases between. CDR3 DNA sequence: TGTGCCAGCTATCCAGGGTCAGGTAGCAATCAGCCCCAGCATTTT. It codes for CASYPGSGSNQPQHF.

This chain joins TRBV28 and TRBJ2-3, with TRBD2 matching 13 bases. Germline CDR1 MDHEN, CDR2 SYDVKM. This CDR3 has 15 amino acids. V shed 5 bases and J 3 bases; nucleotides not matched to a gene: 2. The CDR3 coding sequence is TGTGCCAGCAGTACACTAGCGGGAGGGACAGATACGCAGTATTTT. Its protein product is CASSTLAGGTDTQYF.

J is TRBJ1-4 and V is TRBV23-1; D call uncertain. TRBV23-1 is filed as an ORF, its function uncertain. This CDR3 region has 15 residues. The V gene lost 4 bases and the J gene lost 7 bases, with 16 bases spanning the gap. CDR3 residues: CASSPLGGPGEKLFF. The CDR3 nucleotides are TGCGCCAGCAGTCCCCTAGGTGGGCCAGGTGAAAAACTGTTTTTT.

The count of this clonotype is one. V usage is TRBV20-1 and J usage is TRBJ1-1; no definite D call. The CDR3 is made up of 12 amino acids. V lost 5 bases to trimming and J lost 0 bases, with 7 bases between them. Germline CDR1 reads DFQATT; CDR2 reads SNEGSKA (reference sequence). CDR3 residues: CSAQSLNTEAFF. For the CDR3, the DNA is TGCAGTGCTCAGTCGTTGAACACTGAAGCTTTCTTT.